This T cell receptor beta chain was identified during a study of blood T cell repertoires in COVID-19. J lost 3 bases, V lost 3 bases, and 2 bases had no gene match. The CDR3 length is 14 residues. The germline V gene has CDR1 LGHDT and CDR2 YNNKEL (reference sequence). In the source study's methods: Amplification of reference gene primers was used by the study to estimate nucleated cell counts. Profiling relied on immunoSEQ multiplex PCR, and the TCRdb table lists in-frame clones only, not all of them. V and J calls and clone size follow that table, whereas D and trimming were derived from the DNA. The table has about 330,000 clones, 85% to 90% seen once.

The chain uses TRBV3-1 (or the pseudogene TRBV3-2) and TRBJ2-7; 10 nucleotides match TRBD2. The receptor was derived from a woman in her late teens or twenties who had recovered from COVID-19. Sequencing input: PBMCs or T cells enriched from blood (not recorded which). The CDR3 DNA sequence: TGTGCCAGCAGCCATAGACTAGCGGGCTACGAGCAGTACTTC. Translated, it gives CASSHRLAGYEQYF.